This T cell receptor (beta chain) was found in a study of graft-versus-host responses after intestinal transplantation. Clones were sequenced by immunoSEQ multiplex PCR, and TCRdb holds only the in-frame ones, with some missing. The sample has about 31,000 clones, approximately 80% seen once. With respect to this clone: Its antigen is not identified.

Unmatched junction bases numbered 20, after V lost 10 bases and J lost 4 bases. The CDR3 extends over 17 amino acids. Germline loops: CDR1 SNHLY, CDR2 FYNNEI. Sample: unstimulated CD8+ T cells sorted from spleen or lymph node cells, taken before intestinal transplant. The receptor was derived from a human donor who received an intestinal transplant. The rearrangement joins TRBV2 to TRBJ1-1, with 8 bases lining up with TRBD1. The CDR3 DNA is TGTGCCATCTCCTCCCCCGGACAGGGAAGGTGGGGCACTGAAGCTTTCTTT. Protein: CAISSPGQGRWGTEAFF.